This TCR beta chain was documented in a study of cytomegalovirus exposure and HLA in healthy donors. General observations from the study: Only CMV serostatus was available as immune exposure information.

Primers included in the PCR were 60 Vbeta and 13 Jbeta primers. Profiling relied on immunoSEQ multiplex PCR, and the TCRdb table lists in-frame clones only, not all of them. The top ten clones hold around 1.7% of a sample with approximately 260,000 clones, around 90% of them seen once. This clone was seen a handful of times. No antigen is known for it. This CDR3 has 14 amino acids. From germline, CDR1 is MGHDK and CDR2 SYGVNS. V dropped 7 bases and J dropped 4; count of bases not matched to a gene: 4. The receptor was derived from a girl aged 2 to 10 in good health and CMV-seronegative. The sequenced material came from PBMCs. V and J are TRBV25-1 and TRBJ1-4; 9 bases line up with TRBD1. CDR3 nucleotide sequence: TGTGCCAGCACCTCGACAGGGGGTAATGAAAAACTGTTTTTT. The encoded protein is CASTSTGGNEKLFF. Based on the CDR3 plus reference TRBV25-1 and TRBJ1-4, the full variable domain is EADIYQTPRYLVIGTGKKITLECSQTMGHDKMYWYQQDPGMELHLIHYSYGVNSTEKGDLSSESTVSRIRTEHFPLTLESARPSHTSQYLCASTSTGGNEKLFFGSGTQLSVL.